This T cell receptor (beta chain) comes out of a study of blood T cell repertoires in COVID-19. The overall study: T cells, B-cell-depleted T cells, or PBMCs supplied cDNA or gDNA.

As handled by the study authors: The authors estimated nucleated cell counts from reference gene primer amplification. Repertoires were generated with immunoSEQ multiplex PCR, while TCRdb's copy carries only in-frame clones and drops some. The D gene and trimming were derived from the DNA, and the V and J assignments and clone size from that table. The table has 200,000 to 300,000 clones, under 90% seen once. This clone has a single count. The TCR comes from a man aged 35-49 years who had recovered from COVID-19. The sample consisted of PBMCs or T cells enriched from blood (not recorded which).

The CDR3 sequence is CATAGDRATQPQHF. For the CDR3, the DNA is TGTGCCACCGCCGGGGACAGGGCCACTCAGCCCCAGCATTTT. The chain carries TRBV6-5 and TRBJ1-5, with 9 bases matching TRBD1. Germline CDR1 and CDR2: MNHEY and SVGAGI. J lost 6 bases, V lost 10 bases, and 10 bases had no gene match. The CDR3 is 14 residues long.